This is a list of T cell receptor beta chains from one sample in a study of cytomegalovirus exposure and HLA in healthy donors. Sequencing used immunoSEQ multiplex PCR; TCRdb keeps in-frame clones, though not all of them. Of roughly 170,000 clones listed, approximately 84% were seen once; the top ten hold around 4.8%. The source material was PBMCs. All receptors come from a girl aged 5-17 years in good health and CMV-seropositive. Each CDR3 is given with its conserved first and last residue. The D gene is left open where the match is weak.

TRBV2,TRBJ2-5,-,TGTGCCGCAGACAAGGTCCGGGAGACCCAGTACTTC,CAADKVRETQYF
TRBV9,TRBJ1-1,-,TGTGCCAGCAGCGTAGGTCCGGTTGGTGAAGCTTTCTTT,CASSVGPVGEAFF
TRBV19,TRBJ1-1,-,TGTGCCAGTACCTACGAGGGAAGGACTGAAGCTTTCTTT,CASTYEGRTEAFF
TRBV15,TRBJ2-4,-,TGTGCCACCAGCAGAGCCAGGCCCCAGGACAGTCAGTACTTC,CATSRARPQDSQYF
TRBV15,TRBJ1-2,-,TGTGCCACCAGCAGAGATCGTCACGGTAACTATGGCTACACCTTC,CATSRDRHGNYGYTF
TRBV29-1,TRBJ2-1,-,TGCAGCGTTCCCTGGCAGGGTTCCTACAATGAGCAGTTCTTC,CSVPWQGSYNEQFF
TRBV7-9,TRBJ1-3,-,TGTGCCAGCAGCTTCTACTTCGGAGAGGACTCTGGAAACACCATATATTTT,CASSFYFGEDSGNTIYF
TRBV11-1,TRBJ2-7,-,TGTGCCAGCAGTACGACCCTACAGATCTCCTACGAGCAGTACTTC,CASSTTLQISYEQYF
TRBV7-9,TRBJ1-4,TRBD1,TGTGCCAGCAGCCCACCAGCTGGGACAGGGGCCTTTAATGAAAAACTGTTTTTT,CASSPPAGTGAFNEKLFF
TRBV12-5,TRBJ1-2,-,TGTGCTAGTGGTTTGTTGGGGGCTCCGGATGGCTACACCTTC,CASGLLGAPDGYTF
TRBV11-3,TRBJ2-7,-,TGTGCCAGCAGCCCACCGGACATTTACGAGCAGTACTTC,CASSPPDIYEQYF
TRBV12-5,TRBJ2-7,-,TGTGCCTCAACAGGGGGGGTGGACGAGCAGTACTTC,CASTGGVDEQYF
TRBV10-1,TRBJ2-5,-,TGCGCCAGCAGTGAGTTAGACCAAGAGACCCAGTACTTC,CASSELDQETQYF
TRBV19,TRBJ1-1,-,TGTGCCAGTAGTCCCACAGTGAACACTGAAGCTTTCTTT,CASSPTVNTEAFF